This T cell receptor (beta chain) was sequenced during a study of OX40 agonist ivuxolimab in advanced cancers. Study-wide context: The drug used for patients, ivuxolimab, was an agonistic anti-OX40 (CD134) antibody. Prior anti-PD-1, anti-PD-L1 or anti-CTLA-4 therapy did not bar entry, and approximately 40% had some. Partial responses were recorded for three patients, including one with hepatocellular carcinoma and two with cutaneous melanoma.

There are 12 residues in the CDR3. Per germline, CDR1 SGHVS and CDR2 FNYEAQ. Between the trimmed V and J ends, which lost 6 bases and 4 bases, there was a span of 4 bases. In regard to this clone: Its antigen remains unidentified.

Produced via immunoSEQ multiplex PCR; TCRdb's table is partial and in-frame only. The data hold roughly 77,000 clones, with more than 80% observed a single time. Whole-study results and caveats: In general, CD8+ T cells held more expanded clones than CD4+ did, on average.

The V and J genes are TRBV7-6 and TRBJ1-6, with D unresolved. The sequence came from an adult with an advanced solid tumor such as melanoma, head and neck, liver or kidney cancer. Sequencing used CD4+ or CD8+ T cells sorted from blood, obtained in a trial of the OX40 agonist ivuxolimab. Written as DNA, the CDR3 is TGTGCCAGCAGGATTTATAATTCACCCCTCCACTTT. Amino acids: CASRIYNSPLHF.